Detailed here is one TCR beta chain. The sample comes from a study of T cells expressing NK-cell markers. Germline loops: CDR1 MDHEN, CDR2 SYDVKM. This CDR3 comprises 17 residues. TCRdb reworked the 5' RACE reads into one entry per CDR3 protein, no DNA. Its table records 400,000 to 500,000 distinct CDR3 sequences. This chain links TRBV28 with TRBJ2-3; without DNA, the TCRdb call of TRBD1 cannot be checked. Sequenced sample: blood T cells: a sorted CD56 or NKG2C T cell subset, CD4+ or CD8+ T cells, or bulk PBMC T cells (not recorded which). The receptor was derived from a woman aged 18 to 75 in good health. The CDR3 sequence: CASSPVRRGRGGDTQYF. The full variable domain, its missing parts supplied by reference TRBV28 and TRBJ2-3, is DVKVTQSSRYLVKRTGEKVFLECVQDMDHENMFWYRQDPGLGLRLIYFSYDVKMKEKGDIPEGYSVSREKKERFSLILESASTNQTSMYLCASSPVRRGRGGDTQYFGPGTRLTVL.